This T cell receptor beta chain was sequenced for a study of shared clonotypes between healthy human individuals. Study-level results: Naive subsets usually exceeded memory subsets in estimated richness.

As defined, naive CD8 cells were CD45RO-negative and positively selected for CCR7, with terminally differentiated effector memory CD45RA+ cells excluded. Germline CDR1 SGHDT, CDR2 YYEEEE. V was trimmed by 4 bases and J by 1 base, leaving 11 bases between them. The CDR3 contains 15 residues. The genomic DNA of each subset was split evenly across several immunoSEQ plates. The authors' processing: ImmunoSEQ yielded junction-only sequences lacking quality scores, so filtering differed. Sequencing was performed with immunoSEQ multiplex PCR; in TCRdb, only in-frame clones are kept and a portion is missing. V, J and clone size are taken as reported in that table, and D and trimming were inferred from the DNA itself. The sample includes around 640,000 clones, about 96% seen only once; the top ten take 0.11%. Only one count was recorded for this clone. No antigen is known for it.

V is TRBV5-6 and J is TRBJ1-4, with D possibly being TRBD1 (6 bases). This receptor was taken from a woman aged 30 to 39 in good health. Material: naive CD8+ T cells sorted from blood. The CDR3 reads CASSTHRETNEKLFF. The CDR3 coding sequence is TGTGCCAGCAGCACCCACAGGGAAACTAATGAAAAACTGTTTTTT.